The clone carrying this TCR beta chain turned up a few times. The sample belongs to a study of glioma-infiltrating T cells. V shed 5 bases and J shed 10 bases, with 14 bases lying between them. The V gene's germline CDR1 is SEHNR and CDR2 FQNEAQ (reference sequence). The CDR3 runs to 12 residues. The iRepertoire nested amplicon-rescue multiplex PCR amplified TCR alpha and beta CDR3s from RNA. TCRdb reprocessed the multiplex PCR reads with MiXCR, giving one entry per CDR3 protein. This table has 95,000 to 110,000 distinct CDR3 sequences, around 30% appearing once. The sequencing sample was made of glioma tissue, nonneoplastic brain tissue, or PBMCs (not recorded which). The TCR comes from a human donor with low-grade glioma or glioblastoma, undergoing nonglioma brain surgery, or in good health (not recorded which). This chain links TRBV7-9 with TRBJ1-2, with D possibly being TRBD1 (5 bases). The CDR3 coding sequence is TGTGCCAGCAGCCCGGGGGATTGGATCTACACCTTC. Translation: CASSPGDWIYTF.